This TCR beta chain was identified in a study of shared T cell receptors in the human thymus. Germline loops: CDR1 SGHNT, CDR2 YYREEE (reference sequence). Trimming removed 4 bases from V and 0 bases from J; junction bases left unmatched: 9. The CDR3 contains 17 residues. Clones were read by immunoSEQ multiplex PCR, and TCRdb kept only the in-frame ones, dropping some. In the table there are over 350,000 clones, 85% to 95% of which are singletons. The chain links TRBV5-4 to TRBJ2-1; 8 nucleotides agree with TRBD2. The receptor was derived from a human donor. The sample taken for sequencing was thymocytes. CDR3: CASSPRLAPDSYNEQFF. As DNA, the CDR3 is TGTGCCAGCAGCCCCCGACTAGCGCCTGACTCCTACAATGAGCAGTTCTTC.